This TCR beta chain was retrieved from a study of T cells in Graves' hyperthyroidism and ophthalmopathy (dated by TCRdb to the late 2010s). Regarding the complete study: Peripheral blood samples were taken at initial diagnosis, before any treatment was given. TCR V-J signatures able to tell the groups apart were searched for in a discovery cohort of 90 to 100 patients, of whom more than 40 had Graves' ophthalmopathy and around 56 had stable Graves' hyperthyroidism. The paper reports TCR Vbeta CDR3 sequencing of approximately 130 peripheral blood samples: some 41 ophthalmopathy, some 80 hyperthyroidism and approximately 17 progressor patients. Prospective prediction of ophthalmopathy was tested in an independent validation cohort consisting of 18 to 20 hyperthyroidism patients and approximately 16 patients who later progressed to ophthalmopathy. In addition, the study compared T-cell repertoires in thyroid tissue and in blood from six Graves' hyperthyroidism patients. The 95 to 100 discovery patients were randomly divided into training and test sets at a 7:3 ratio. Following sampling, methimazole starting at 30 mg daily was given to hyperthyroidism patients, and high-dose intravenous methylprednisolone was given to ophthalmopathy patients.

A patient counted as having stable Graves' hyperthyroidism if no progression to ophthalmopathy occurred over 18 months of follow-up. Hyperthyroidism patients were newly diagnosed, had a disease duration of under 2 months, and were aged 18 to 65 years. Exclusion was applied to patients with uncontrolled infections, other autoimmune diseases, pregnancy or lactation. Diagnoses were established on the basis of clinical symptoms, serum thyroxine and TRAb, thyroid ultrasound, and orbital computed tomography. PBMCs were isolated from 8 to 10 ml of fresh peripheral blood by Ficoll-Paque density gradient centrifugation. Total RNA was extracted with Trizol reagent, and quality was checked on an Agilent 2100 Bioanalyzer. This clonotype was found many times. Its recognized antigen is unknown. Base qualities are not recorded, but no much larger clone differs from it by a single base. Points the paper makes about the study in general: Most expanded thyroid clonotypes (frequency above 0.001) were also detected in blood, suggesting blood repertoires may reflect thyroid immune responses. A 13 V-J signature model separated ophthalmopathy from stable hyperthyroidism, with nearly 90% sensitivity and roughly 81% specificity in cross-validation and 80%/75% in testing. During validation, the model predicted progression to ophthalmopathy a median of roughly six months ahead of onset, with more than 60% sensitivity and less than 85% specificity. No statistical method was used to fix the sample size in advance, and group allocation was not hidden from the investigators.

V is clipped by 7 bases and J by 6 bases, and the sequence between their germline boundaries is 13 bases long. The CDR3 spans 13 residues, from the cysteine through the phenylalanine. Only the CDR3 DNA is retained, 39 bases long and in frame from the first base. The TCR beta CDR3 regions were amplified from the RNA transcripts. The TCR CDR3 was subjected to a first round of RT-PCR using the HTBI primer set and the Qiagen OneStep RT-PCR kit. Libraries were constructed in a second round of multiplex PCR, after which size selection and purification were performed. The libraries were sequenced on an Illumina HiSeq2000 using paired-end 100 bp reads. In the authors' own workflow: SOAPnuke was used to process the raw data, removing reads that contained adapters or uncalled bases, had a mean Phred below 15, or lacked an exact match to the constant primer or identifier. COPE v1.2.5 was used to merge high-quality paired reads, and clonotypes were defined as unique nucleotide sequences. MiTCR v1.1 was used to align the clonotypes against IMGT TRBV, TRBD and TRBJ reference segments. Analysis was restricted to V-J combinations with a frequency above 0.0001, which covered about 99% of repertoires. The TCS score was defined as the ratio of F50 (clonal expansion) to E x V (chaos), calculated using BLOSUM62-based TCRdist between CDR3 peptides within each V-J. Welch's t-statistics and random forest reduced 514 V-J features to 10 to 15, which were used in a naive Bayes classifier (R e1071). The Morisita-Horn index was used to measure how similar the thyroid and blood repertoires were. TCRdb applied fastp at Q25 and MiXCR to the public reads, then kept only in-frame beta chains. Rows merge per CDR3 protein into single entries with the most common DNA and genes. TCRdb, rather than the study authors, made the V and J calls. The sample table records hundreds of thousands of distinct CDR3 sequences; 38% of these occur just once. The ten largest clones take up about 8.9% of the sample.

The sequence was collected from a man between 18 and 29 years old with Graves' hyperthyroidism. Sample: blood. The chain is encoded by TRBV12-3 or TRBV12-4 joined to TRBJ1-5; TRBD1 is a possible D gene, resting on 5 matching bases. The CDR3 protein sequence reads: CASTAGNGQPQHF. The base sequence is TGTGCCAGCACTGCAGGGAACGGTCAGCCCCAGCATTTT.